Listed below are T cell receptor beta chains from one sample, sequenced in a study of control samples from healthy donors and cancer patients. Produced via immunoSEQ multiplex PCR; TCRdb's table is partial and in-frame only. The sample contains about 140,000 clones, under 95% of which appear only once. The specimen was blood. The receptors were sampled from a man in his forties in good health. CDR3s include the opening cysteine and the closing phenylalanine or tryptophan. The D gene is left open where the match is weak. The listing skips clone size in some rows; elsewhere it reads once, few, many or a size class.

TRBJ1-1	TRBV12-3/TRBV12-4	once	.	CASNRDMNTEAFF	TGTGCCAGCAACAGGGATATGAACACTGAAGCTTTCTTT
TRBJ2-4	TRBV6-1	.	TRBD1	CASSDPWDRGYGFYF	TGTGCCAGCAGTGACCCTTGGGACAGGGGGTACGGCTTTTACTTC
TRBJ2-1	TRBV10-3	.	TRBD2	CAIGLAGGAYNEQFF	TGTGCCATCGGATTAGCGGGAGGGGCCTACAATGAGCAGTTCTTC
TRBJ1-2	TRBV10-3	.	TRBD1	CAIRTGGEPGYTF	TGTGCCATCAGGACAGGGGGGGAGCCTGGCTACACCTTC
TRBJ2-2	TRBV10-1	.	.	CASSEGYGDTGELFF	TGCGCCAGCAGTGAGGGGTACGGGGACACCGGGGAGCTGTTTTTT
TRBJ2-4	TRBV6-6	.	TRBD1	CASSPEGGLGKNIQYF	TGTGCCAGCAGCCCCGAAGGGGGCCTTGGCAAAAACATTCAGTACTTC
TRBJ1-2	TRBV25-1	once	.	CASSEVSRGPEGYTF	TGTGCCAGCAGTGAGGTAAGTCGAGGGCCGGAGGGCTACACCTTC
TRBJ2-7	TRBV5-4	.	.	CASSSGPSDEQYF	TGTGCCAGCAGCTCCGGACCTTCGGACGAGCAGTACTTC
TRBJ2-5	TRBV11-2	.	.	CASSLAFSGLGTQYF	TGTGCCAGCAGCTTAGCGTTCAGCGGGCTGGGGACCCAGTACTTC
TRBJ1-1	TRBV7-2	.	TRBD1	CASSHPTGGTEAFF	TGTGCCAGCAGCCACCCTACAGGGGGAACTGAAGCTTTCTTT
TRBJ2-2	TRBV7-9	.	.	CASSLVPREPGELFF	TGTGCCAGCAGCTTAGTACCTCGGGAACCTGGGGAGCTGTTTTTT
TRBJ2-1	TRBV28	.	TRBD1	CASSPTTGWRRNEQFF	TGTGCCAGCAGCCCTACGACAGGGTGGCGAAGGAATGAGCAGTTCTTC
TRBJ1-5	TRBV10-3	.	.	CATTGVSNQPQHF	TGTGCCACGACGGGGGTAAGCAATCAGCCCCAGCATTTT
TRBJ2-1	TRBV7-8	.	TRBD2	CASSSGTSGGLTYNEQFF	TGTGCCAGCAGCTCAGGGACTAGCGGGGGGTTAACCTACAATGAGCAGTTCTTC
TRBJ2-7	TRBV6-4	.	.	CASSAQPQYEQYF	TGTGCCAGCAGTGCCCAACCGCAATATGAGCAGTACTTC
TRBJ1-2	TRBV2	.	.	CASRGFSNYGYTF	TGTGCCAGCAGGGGGTTCTCGAACTATGGCTACACCTTC
TRBJ1-1	TRBV13	.	.	CASSITDGLTEAFF	TGTGCCAGCAGCATTACGGACGGTCTCACTGAAGCTTTCTTT
TRBJ2-7	TRBV7-8	once	.	CASSPRGMDEQYF	TGTGCCAGCAGCCCACGCGGAATGGACGAGCAGTACTTC
TRBJ2-7	TRBV5-1	.	.	CASSLSGEGDVNEQYF	TGCGCCAGCAGCTTATCCGGCGAGGGGGACGTCAACGAGCAGTACTTC
TRBJ2-2	TRBV3-1/TRBV3-2	.	TRBD1	CASSPGQGTTGELFF	TGTGCCAGCAGCCCCGGACAGGGCACCACCGGGGAGCTGTTTTTT
TRBJ1-5	TRBV2	.	.	CASSVTGLSNQPQHF	TGTGCCAGCAGTGTAACTGGGCTAAGCAATCAGCCCCAGCATTTT
TRBJ2-7	TRBV30	.	.	CAWRIRGKGYEQYF	TGTGCCTGGAGAATTAGGGGAAAAGGCTACGAGCAGTACTTC
TRBJ2-5	TRBV4-1	.	.	CASSPGDRASAETQYF	TGCGCCAGCAGCCCCGGCGACCGGGCTAGTGCCGAGACCCAGTACTTC
TRBJ1-5	TRBV24-1	.	.	CATRGPGVNQPQHF	TGTGCCACCAGGGGACCGGGAGTCAATCAGCCCCAGCATTTT
TRBJ2-7	TRBV13	.	.	CASSLDGGYSYEQYF	TGTGCCAGCAGCTTAGACGGCGGGTACTCCTACGAGCAGTACTTC
TRBJ1-5	TRBV12-3/TRBV12-4	few	.	CASGGPGPQHF	TGTGCCAGCGGTGGCCCAGGGCCCCAGCATTTT
TRBJ2-5	TRBV5-6	.	.	CASSNGPRQQETQYF	TGTGCCAGCAGCAACGGACCAAGGCAACAAGAGACCCAGTACTTC
TRBJ1-1	TRBV15	.	.	CATSKRDRANTEAFF	TGTGCCACCAGCAAGCGGGACCGGGCAAACACTGAAGCTTTCTTT
TRBJ2-7	TRBV7-9	.	TRBD1	CASSQGQLHSYEQYF	TGTGCCAGCAGCCAGGGACAGTTACACTCCTACGAGCAGTACTTC
TRBJ2-5	TRBV7-3	.	TRBD1	CASSLTGGGETQYF	TGTGCCAGCAGCCTGACAGGGGGCGGGGAGACCCAGTACTTC
TRBJ2-7	TRBV4-1	.	TRBD2	CASSQELAGGRYEQYF	TGCGCCAGCAGCCAGGAACTAGCGGGAGGTCGCTACGAGCAGTACTTC
TRBJ2-1	TRBV14	.	TRBD2	CASSHRWLAGAGSDEQFF	TGTGCCAGCAGCCATCGGTGGTTAGCGGGGGCCGGTTCTGATGAGCAGTTCTTC
TRBJ2-1	TRBV2	.	.	CASSETHREVNEQFF	TGTGCCAGCAGTGAAACACACAGGGAGGTCAATGAGCAGTTCTTC
TRBJ2-1	TRBV7-9	.	.	CASSGRQVNNEQFF	TGTGCCAGCAGCGGCCGACAGGTGAACAATGAGCAGTTCTTC
TRBJ1-1	TRBV6-5	.	.	CAARAERNTEAFF	TGTGCCGCACGGGCAGAAAGGAACACTGAAGCTTTCTTT
TRBJ1-1	TRBV6-5	.	.	CASSYRAGTEAFF	TGTGCCAGCAGTTACAGGGCCGGCACTGAAGCTTTCTTT
TRBJ2-2	TRBV4-1	.	TRBD2	CASSPGTSGVSGELFF	TGCGCCAGCAGCCCAGGGACTAGCGGGGTGTCCGGGGAGCTGTTTTTT
TRBJ1-2	TRBV2	.	.	CASSEEGRGGYTF	TGTGCCAGCAGTGAGGAGGGTAGAGGTGGCTACACCTTC
TRBJ2-1	TRBV5-6	.	TRBD2	CASSLALAGHNEQFF	TGTGCCAGCAGCTTGGCGTTAGCGGGGCACAATGAGCAGTTCTTC
TRBJ1-1	TRBV9	.	.	CASSVAPGGAEAFF	TGTGCCAGCAGCGTAGCTCCGGGGGGCGCTGAAGCTTTCTTT
TRBJ1-1	TRBV25-1	.	.	CASSELGDTEAFF	TGTGCCAGCAGTGAATTGGGTGATACTGAAGCTTTCTTT
TRBJ1-1	TRBV7-9	.	.	CASSSSNTEAFF	TGTGCCAGCAGCTCTTCGAACACTGAAGCTTTCTTT
TRBJ2-3	TRBV7-9	.	TRBD2	CASSLGTSGRTDTQYF	TGTGCCAGCAGCTTAGGGACTAGCGGGCGCACAGATACGCAGTATTTT
TRBJ2-5	TRBV10-2	.	.	CASRGGRAIQETQYF	TGCGCCAGCAGGGGAGGCAGGGCGATCCAAGAGACCCAGTACTTC
TRBJ2-5	TRBV5-1	.	TRBD2	CASSLSGGAGETQYF	TGCGCCAGCAGCTTGAGCGGGGGGGCCGGAGAGACCCAGTACTTC
TRBJ2-1	TRBV5-4	.	TRBD2	CASSSSGTSYNEQFF	TGTGCCAGCAGCTCTAGCGGGACGTCCTACAATGAGCAGTTCTTC
TRBJ1-1	TRBV7-2	.	.	CASGLMNTEAFF	TGTGCCAGCGGGCTGATGAACACTGAAGCTTTCTTT
TRBJ1-2	TRBV6-5	.	.	CASSSTNYGYTF	TGTGCCAGCAGTTCCACTAACTATGGCTACACCTTC
TRBJ1-2	TRBV6-2/TRBV6-3	.	.	CASSYNTGTLSYGYTF	TGTGCCAGCAGTTACAACACCGGGACACTGAGTTATGGCTACACCTTC
TRBJ2-7	TRBV2	once	.	CASSEGRGVSEQYF	TGTGCCAGCAGTGAAGGGAGGGGAGTTTCCGAGCAGTACTTC
TRBJ2-3	TRBV11-2	once	.	CASSLESSAAVPPDTQYF	TGTGCCAGCAGCTTAGAGTCTTCGGCGGCCGTACCCCCAGATACGCAGTATTTT